This T cell receptor beta chain is from a study of early T cells in non-severe SARS-CoV-2 infection. Study conclusions and caveats: A preference for anti-spike CD8 responses marked VDJdb matching, which missed private and CD4 specificities.

Trimming at V came to 3 bases and at J to 0 bases, leaving 7 bases not matched to a gene. The CDR3 totals 17 residues. The V gene's germline CDR1 is MDHEN and CDR2 SYDVKM. Regarding this clonotype: The antigen is unknown.

Unique molecular identifiers were added to individual cDNA molecules. TCRdb re-derived calls from the 5' RACE reads in MiXCR, one entry per CDR3 protein. Among around 53,000 distinct CDR3 sequences, 7% to 9% were seen once, and the ten largest hold roughly 5%. Sequenced material: whole blood. The clonotype comes from an adult who was a healthcare worker with PCR-confirmed SARS-CoV-2 infection or an uninfected control (not recorded which). The V call is TRBV28, the J call TRBJ2-1; 8 positions match TRBD2. The CDR3 bases are TGTGCCAGCAGTTTCGTAGCGGGGCTGAGCTCCTACAATGAGCAGTTCTTC. This translates into CASSFVAGLSSYNEQFF.